This TCR beta chain was identified during a study of early T cells in non-severe SARS-CoV-2 infection. Overall study findings and caveats: Anti-spike CD8 specificities were favored by VDJdb matching, whose results missed private and CD4 specificities.

Unique molecular identifiers tagged individual cDNA molecules. TCRdb passed the 5' RACE reads through MiXCR, listing each CDR3 protein once. The sample holds about 81,000 distinct CDR3 sequences, roughly 6% seen once. This clonotype was picked up many times. Its antigen is unidentified. This CDR3 region has 13 residues. CDR1 SQVTM and CDR2 ANQGSEA come from the germline V gene. V was pared by 7 bases and J by 4 bases, with 9 bases of the junction left unmatched. The sequencing sample was made of whole blood. This clonotype was obtained from an adult who was a healthcare worker with PCR-confirmed SARS-CoV-2 infection or an uninfected control (not recorded which). The chain couples TRBV29-1 to TRBJ1-2; 7 bases map to TRBD1. The CDR3 protein is CSGAGQRLYGYTF. CDR3 bases: TGCAGCGGTGCGGGACAGAGACTCTATGGCTACACCTTC.